One and the same sample provided the 27 T cell receptor beta chains below, sequenced in a study of T cell responses to AZD1222 COVID-19 vaccine. Here immunoSEQ multiplex PCR was the method, and the copy in TCRdb shows in-frame clones only, minus some. The sample lists 140,000 to 150,000 clones; approximately 83% were seen once. The material was peripheral blood, obtained on day 0 of AZD1222 vaccination. Receptors originate from an adult in good health.

The chain recombines TRBV10-1 with TRBJ2-6; D call uncertain. CDR1 is WNHNN, CDR2 SYGVQD, per germline (reference sequence). This CDR3 spans 14 amino acids. Trimming removed 4 bases from V and 4 bases from J, with 8 bases in between. For the CDR3, the DNA is TGCGCCAGCAGTGGCCAAATAGGGGCCAACGTCCTGACTTTC. Residues: CASSGQIGANVLTF.

The chain uses TRBV19 and TRBJ2-3; 7 bases agree with TRBD1. V was clipped by 5 bases and J by 1 base; unmatched bases: 6. Germline lookup yields CDR1 LNHDA and CDR2 SQIVND (reference sequence). CDR3 length equals 15 residues. The chain's CDR3 is CASSSDRVRTDTQYF. The CDR3 nucleotides read TGTGCCAGTAGTTCCGACAGGGTCCGCACAGATACGCAGTATTTT.

This chain connects TRBV7-9 to TRBJ2-1; TRBD2 aligns across 9 bases. With V trimmed by 6 bases and J by 7 bases, 10 bases remained unmatched. Germline V gives CDR1 SEHNR, CDR2 FQNEAQ (reference sequence). CDR3 length equals 15 residues. DNA for the CDR3: TGTGCCAGCAGTTTTAGCGGGAGCAGGGGGAATGAGCAGTTCTTC. It is translated as CASSFSGSRGNEQFF.

The V gene is TRBV19, the J gene TRBJ1-1; D unresolved. Trimming stripped 5 bases from V and 10 bases from J, with 14 bases between. The CDR3 spans 12 residues. The germline V gene encodes CDR1 LNHDA and CDR2 SQIVND (reference sequence). In nucleotides, the CDR3 is TGTGCCAGTAGTTGGCGGGAGGGTCCAGCTTTCTTT. It translates to CASSWREGPAFF.

The gene calls are TRBV10-3 and TRBJ1-1, with D tentatively TRBD1 (5 bases). Trimming removed 0 bases from V and 1 base from J, with 9 bases in between. Germline loops: CDR1 ENHRY, CDR2 SYGVKD. The CDR3 covers 15 residues. The CDR3 DNA reads TGTGCCATCAGTGAGTCGATCACAGGGAACACTGAAGCTTTCTTT. Protein: CAISESITGNTEAFF.

The chain joins TRBV2 to TRBJ2-7; 9 bases are shared with TRBD1. CDR1 is SNHLY and CDR2 is FYNNEI in the germline V gene. Trimming took 3 bases from V and 0 from J; bases not matched to a gene: 9. CDR3 length: 17 residues. The CDR3 DNA reads as TGTGCCAGCAGTGACTCCCCGGACAGGGGACTCTCCTACGAGCAGTACTTC. Amino acid sequence: CASSDSPDRGLSYEQYF. The variable domain in full, completed from reference TRBV2 and TRBJ2-7, reads EPEVTQTPSHQVTQMGQEVILRCVPISNHLYFYWYRQILGQKVEFLVSFYNNEISEKSEIFDDQFSVERPDGSNFTLKIRSTKLEDSAMYFCASSDSPDRGLSYEQYFGPGTRLTVT.

This clone was seen a few times. The CDR3 loop is CASSRVVSGNSGNTIYF. The CDR3 coding sequence is TGCGCCAGCAGTAGGGTCGTTTCGGGGAACTCTGGAAACACCATATATTTT. The chain links TRBV5-1 to TRBJ1-3; D gene unclear. The length of the CDR3 is 17 residues. The germline V gene encodes CDR1 SGHRS and CDR2 YFSETQ. Trimming stripped 5 bases from V and 0 bases from J, with 18 bases between.

This sequence joins TRBV10-3 and TRBJ2-2; TRBD1 aligns across 9 bases. Trimming cost V 2 bases and J 5 bases; bases outside gene matches: 6. Germline values: CDR1 ENHRY, CDR2 SYGVKD. This CDR3 has 16 amino acids. CDR3 nucleotide sequence: TGTGCCATCAGTGAGCACAGGGGGCAATGGACCGGGGAGCTGTTTTTT. It translates to CAISEHRGQWTGELFF.

This chain links TRBV24-1 with TRBJ1-1; possible D gene TRBD1, 6 bases. The germline V gene encodes CDR1 KGHDR and CDR2 SFDVKD. The V end lost 5 bases, the J end lost 7 bases, and 16 bases lay between the germline ends. The CDR3 runs 14 residues. CDR3 sequence reads: CATSGGGSVGEAFF. The CDR3 nucleotides are TGTGCCACCAGTGGGGGGGGCTCGGTGGGTGAAGCTTTCTTT.

V usage is TRBV10-3 and J usage is TRBJ2-3; D is possibly TRBD1 (6 bases). CDR3 length: 14 residues. CDR1 ENHRY and CDR2 SYGVKD come from the germline V gene. Trimming removed 5 bases at V and 4 bases at J, with 13 bases between. CDR3 in amino acids: CAISNREGADTQYF. CDR3 in DNA: TGTGCCATCAGTAACAGGGAAGGAGCAGATACGCAGTATTTT.

J is TRBJ2-2 and V is TRBV7-2; the D call may be TRBD1 or TRBD2 (5 bases each). Trimming removed 3 bases at V and 4 bases at J, with 24 bases between. Germline-derived CDR1 and CDR2 are SGHTA and FQGNSA. The CDR3 is 19 amino acids. CDR3: CASSFGPARTSRGTGELFF. The CDR3 DNA is TGTGCCAGCAGCTTCGGTCCTGCCCGGACATCACGGGGCACCGGGGAGCTGTTTTTT.

The chain couples TRBV28 to TRBJ1-1, with D perhaps matching TRBD1 (5 bases). The germline V gene encodes CDR1 MDHEN and CDR2 SYDVKM. This CDR3 is built from 16 residues. With 1 base removed from V and 4 bases from J, the gap between germline ends came to 16 bases. The CDR3 nucleotides read TGTGCCAGCAGTTTATTTGTCACTCCTAGGGGCACTGAAGCTTTCTTT. Translation: CASSLFVTPRGTEAFF.

The V gene is TRBV11-2, the J gene TRBJ2-7, with D tentatively TRBD1 (5 bases). The CDR3 extends over 16 amino acids. Germline-derived CDR1 and CDR2 are SGHAT and FQNNGV. Trimming stripped 1 base from V and 7 bases from J, with 20 bases between. CDR3 residues: CASSLVPGPGQSEQYF. CDR3 bases: TGTGCCAGCAGCTTAGTGCCGGGTCCAGGGCAGAGTGAGCAGTACTTC. The full variable domain, rest sourced from reference TRBV11-2 and TRBJ2-7, is EAGVAQSPRYKIIEKRQSVAFWCNPISGHATLYWYQQILGQGPKLLIQFQNNGVVDDSQLPKDRFSAERLKGVDSTLKIQPAKLEDSAVYLCASSLVPGPGQSEQYFGPGTRLTVT.

This chain uses TRBV21-1 with TRBJ2-1; the table's D call of TRBD2 was not tested on the DNA. TRBV21-1 is classified as a pseudogene. The CDR3 covers 18 residues. The CDR3 nucleotides are TGTGCCAGCAGCAAAGCGAGGGATACTAGCGGGGGGGCCCATGAGCAGTTCTTC. It translates to CASSKARDTSGGAHEQFF.

This clone occurred a few times. The rearrangement links TRBV9 to TRBJ2-7; 10 positions match TRBD1. The CDR3 has 15 residues. From germline, CDR1 is SGDLS and CDR2 YYNGEE. The V gene end was trimmed by 4 bases and the J gene end by 6 bases; junction bases not matched to a gene: 10. DNA for the CDR3: TGTGCCAGCAGCTCCCTGCTCCGGGACAGGGGCGAGCAGTACTTC. The encoded protein is CASSSLLRDRGEQYF.

This sequence joins TRBV14 and TRBJ1-6; perhaps TRBD1 as D (6 bases). This CDR3 has 14 residues. Germline V gene sequence: CDR1 SGHDN, CDR2 FVKESK. Trimming took off 8 bases at V and 3 bases at J, with 11 bases between the two ends. The CDR3 nucleotides are TGTGCCAGCCAACAGGGAAACTATAATTCACCCCTCCACTTT. Translated: CASQQGNYNSPLHF. The whole variable domain, filled in from reference TRBV14 and TRBJ1-6, reads EAGVTQFPSHSVIEKGQTVTLRCDPISGHDNLYWYRRVMGKEIKFLLHFVKESKQDESGMPNNRFLAERTGGTYSTLKVQPAELEDSGVYFCASQQGNYNSPLHFGNGTRLTVT.

This rearrangement joins TRBV29-1 to TRBJ2-1; D perhaps matches TRBD1 (5 bases). V lost 2 bases and J 7 bases, leaving 18 bases between the germline ends. Germline assignment: CDR1 SQVTM and CDR2 ANQGSEA. This CDR3 contains 15 residues. The CDR3 nucleotides are TGCAGCGTTGAATGGCGCGGACACCCCCAAAATGAGCAGTTCTTC. Its protein is CSVEWRGHPQNEQFF.

This clone was seen only once. The gene calls are TRBV11-2 and TRBJ1-6, with TRBD1 matching over 8 bases. Germline V lookup: CDR1 SGHAT, CDR2 FQNNGV. J was trimmed by 8 bases and V by 0 bases; bases with no gene match: 9. The CDR3 has 17 residues. The CDR3 is CASSLDSWTGFDSPLHF. CDR3 nucleotide sequence: TGTGCCAGCAGCTTAGATTCCTGGACAGGGTTTGATTCACCCCTCCACTTT.

This clone appeared a few times. The rearrangement joins TRBV5-4 to TRBJ2-5; D might be TRBD2 (7 bases). V lost 2 bases and J 9 bases, leaving 17 bases between the germline ends. Germline assignment: CDR1 SGHNT and CDR2 YYREEE (reference sequence). CDR3 length equals 14 residues. CDR3 region: CASSFSRGEGAQYF. CDR3 DNA sequence: TGTGCCAGCAGCTTTTCTAGGGGGGAGGGGGCCCAGTACTTC.

The CDR3 DNA sequence: TGTGCTAGTGGTTTGCTTACAGGGGTCGATACGCAGTATTTT. Amino acid sequence: CASGLLTGVDTQYF. The chain combines TRBV12-5 with TRBJ2-3, with 7 positions matching TRBD1. CDR3 size: 14 residues. With 2 bases clipped from V and 6 bases from J, the junction kept 5 bases outside the gene matches. Germline V gene data show CDR1 as LGHNT and CDR2 as FRNRAP.

J is TRBJ2-1 and V is TRBV14, with D unresolved. CDR1 and CDR2 (germline): SGHDN, FVKESK. V lost 4 bases and J 7 bases, leaving 11 bases between the germline ends. CDR3 length equals 13 residues. The CDR3 DNA follows: TGTGCCAGCAGCCCCAACCCAGAGAATGAGCAGTTCTTC. Translation gives CASSPNPENEQFF.

J is TRBJ1-1 and V is TRBV10-3, with unresolved D. V gave up 7 bases and J gave up 2 bases, with 14 bases separating them. Looked up from germline, CDR1 is ENHRY and CDR2 is SYGVKD. The CDR3 covers 14 residues. The DNA of the CDR3 is TGTGCCATCACCCCTGGAGGAGCAAACACTGAAGCTTTCTTT. This sequence encodes CAITPGGANTEAFF.

The chain is built from TRBV7-8 and TRBJ2-3; no definite D call. V was pared by 5 bases and J by 2 bases, with 11 bases between. The CDR3 covers 14 residues. Germline values: CDR1 SGHVS, CDR2 FQNEAQ. The CDR3: CASSPEHYTDTQYF. The DNA for the CDR3 is TGTGCCAGCAGCCCAGAGCATTACACAGATACGCAGTATTTT.

This chain connects TRBV28 to TRBJ2-7, with TRBD2 matching 7 bases. The V gene's germline CDR1 is MDHEN and CDR2 SYDVKM. Unmatched junction bases numbered 4, after V lost 2 bases and J lost 0 bases. CDR3 size: 15 residues. This chain's CDR3 is CASSLAGTTSYEQYF. CDR3 DNA sequence: TGTGCCAGCAGTTTAGCGGGGACTACCTCCTACGAGCAGTACTTC.

The rearrangement joins TRBV7-6 to TRBJ2-1, with 7 bases that match TRBD1. Germline CDR1 reads SGHVS; CDR2 reads FNYEAQ. CDR3 length equals 15 residues. The J segment lost 4 bases and the V segment lost 5 bases, leaving 8 bases of the junction unmatched. The CDR3 DNA follows: TGTGCCAGCAGCCAGACCGACAGGGTTTACAATGAGCAGTTCTTC. Translating gives CASSQTDRVYNEQFF.

The V call is TRBV9, the J call TRBJ2-1; a weak D match, TRBD2 (6 bases). V lost 7 bases, J lost 4 bases, and 15 bases lay in between. This CDR3 comprises 14 residues. Germline values: CDR1 SGDLS, CDR2 YYNGEE. The CDR3 spells CASGGGSAYNEQFF. Here the CDR3 DNA reads TGTGCCAGCGGGGGAGGCTCCGCGTACAATGAGCAGTTCTTC.

The chain links TRBV5-1 to TRBJ2-3, with a possible D match to TRBD2 (6 bases). Germline lookup yields CDR1 SGHRS and CDR2 YFSETQ. V shed 0 bases and J shed 5 bases, with 10 bases lying between them. The CDR3 runs to 14 residues. For the CDR3, the DNA is TGCGCCAGCAGCTTGGACGTGGGAGGAGATACGCAGTATTTT. It specifies CASSLDVGGDTQYF.